The 20 T cell receptor beta chains reported below all come from one sample, sequenced in a study of blood T cell repertoires in COVID-19. Repertoires were generated with immunoSEQ multiplex PCR, while TCRdb's copy carries only in-frame clones and drops some. The data hold some 230,000 clones, with approximately 81% observed a single time. Sequenced input: peripheral blood. Source of these receptors: a woman in her sixties who had recovered from COVID-19.

The rearrangement joins TRBV10-3 to TRBJ2-7; unclear D gene. Between the trimmed V and J ends, which lost 0 bases and 5 bases, there was a span of 5 bases. The CDR3 totals 12 residues. The germline V gene has CDR1 ENHRY and CDR2 SYGVKD. CDR3 protein: CAISESANEQYF. DNA for the CDR3: TGTGCCATCAGTGAGTCGGCAAACGAGCAGTACTTC.

The rearrangement joins TRBV19 to TRBJ1-6, with D perhaps matching TRBD1 (6 bases). Germline CDR1 LNHDA, CDR2 SQIVND (reference sequence). The V and J ends lost 3 bases and 7 bases respectively, with 10 bases between them. This CDR3 has 14 amino acids. The CDR3 region has the DNA TGTGCCAGTAGTATTGCGGACAGCAATTCACCCCTCCACTTT. Translated, it gives CASSIADSNSPLHF.

This clone has only one observation. The chain carries TRBV5-1 and TRBJ2-5, with 7 positions matching TRBD1. V dropped 7 bases and J dropped 1; count of bases not matched to a gene: 7. Per the germline V gene, CDR1 is SGHRS and CDR2 is YFSETQ. The CDR3 consists of 14 residues. CDR3 coding DNA: TGCGCCAGCGGCAAACAGGGGACCCAAGAGACCCAGTACTTC. It encodes CASGKQGTQETQYF.

The chain is built from TRBV6-5 and TRBJ1-2; TRBD1 matches 7 bases. Per the germline V gene, CDR1 is MNHEY and CDR2 is SVGAGI. This CDR3 region has 14 residues. V dropped 4 bases and J dropped 4; count of bases not matched to a gene: 6. The CDR3 protein is CASSLLTGAYGYTF. CDR3 DNA sequence: TGTGCCAGCAGTTTACTAACAGGGGCCTATGGCTACACCTTC.

In DNA form, the CDR3 reads TGTGCCAGTAGTATAGACCAGTTCTTCGACAATGAGCAGTTCTTC. Translated, it gives CASSIDQFFDNEQFF. The chain has TRBV19 and TRBJ2-1; D not resolved. V lost 0 bases and J 5 bases, leaving 11 bases between the germline ends. In germline, CDR1 is LNHDA, CDR2 SQIVND (reference sequence). The CDR3 length is 15 residues.

The gene calls are TRBV5-6 and TRBJ1-1; D might be TRBD1 (5 bases). The length of the CDR3 is 16 residues. Looked up from germline, CDR1 is SGHDT and CDR2 is YYEEEE. V was trimmed by 4 bases and J by 0 bases, leaving 16 bases between them. CDR3 region: CASSRVSGGMNTEAFF. CDR3 DNA sequence: TGTGCCAGCAGCCGTGTGTCCGGGGGTATGAACACTGAAGCTTTCTTT.

The genes are TRBV19 and TRBJ1-3; D is unclear. The CDR3 sequence is 12 residues long. The ends were cut back, 5 bases at V and 6 bases at J, with 8 bases in the middle. Per the germline V gene, CDR1 is LNHDA and CDR2 is SQIVND (reference sequence). CDR3 DNA sequence: TGTGCCAGTAGTCCCAGGAAAAACACCATATATTTT. It is translated as CASSPRKNTIYF. Variable domain in full (rest from reference TRBV19 and TRBJ1-3): DGGITQSPKYLFRKEGQNVTLSCEQNLNHDAMYWYRQDPGQGLRLIYYSQIVNDFQKGDIAEGYSVSREKKESFPLTVTSAQKNPTAFYLCASSPRKNTIYFGEGSWLTVV.

Only a few counts were recorded for this clone. CDR3 sequence reads: CASSPYEGDNSPLHF. Here the CDR3 DNA reads TGTGCCAGCTCACCGTACGAGGGGGATAATTCACCCCTCCACTTT. The rearrangement links TRBV18 to TRBJ1-6; D is possibly TRBD1 (6 bases). CDR3 length: 15 residues. Trimming removed 3 bases from V and 5 bases from J, with 11 bases in between. Germline V gives CDR1 KGHSH, CDR2 LQKENI.

The J gene is TRBJ2-1, the V gene TRBV4-3; 7 bases are a match to TRBD2. CDR1 is LGHNA, CDR2 YSLEER, per germline. CDR3 length: 15 residues. Losses at the gene ends were 0 bases for V and 5 bases for J; bases not matched to a gene: 4. CDR3 coding DNA: TGCGCCAGCAGCCAAGAGGCTAGCGGTAACAATGAGCAGTTCTTC. Protein sequence: CASSQEASGNNEQFF.

This chain uses TRBV18 with TRBJ1-3, with D possibly TRBD1 on 5 matching bases. V gave up 3 bases and J gave up 8 bases, with 20 bases separating them. This CDR3 is 16 amino acids long. Germline V gene sequence: CDR1 KGHSH, CDR2 LQKENI. CDR3 nucleotide sequence: TGTGCCAGCTCACCGAACACAGGCTTAATTGGCGACACCATATATTTT. This sequence encodes CASSPNTGLIGDTIYF.

The chain couples TRBV6-5 to TRBJ2-1; D gene uncertain. The CDR3 is 13 residues long. CDR1 and CDR2 from the germline V gene are MNHEY and SVGAGI. The V gene lost 2 bases and the J gene lost 4 bases, with 6 bases spanning the gap. CDR3 coding DNA: TGTGCCAGCAGTTACGCAACTTACAATGAGCAGTTCTTC. As protein: CASSYATYNEQFF.

V and J are TRBV9 and TRBJ2-1; the match to TRBD2 covers 8 bases. Germline CDR1 and CDR2: SGDLS and YYNGEE. V trimming: 1 base; J trimming: 7 bases; junction bases outside the gene matches: 7. This CDR3 is built from 15 residues. The CDR3 sequence: CASSVWSSGANEQFF. As DNA, the CDR3 is TGTGCCAGCAGCGTATGGAGTAGCGGGGCAAATGAGCAGTTCTTC.

This chain links TRBV7-9 with TRBJ2-1; 7 positions agree with TRBD1. Trimming at V came to 5 bases and at J to 12 bases, leaving 7 bases not matched to a gene. Germline V gene sequence: CDR1 SEHNR, CDR2 FQNEAQ (reference sequence). The CDR3 sequence is 12 residues long. This CDR3 is CASSEGQDPQFF. In nucleotides, the CDR3 is TGTGCCAGCAGCGAAGGACAGGACCCGCAGTTCTTC.

The chain joins TRBV7-6 to TRBJ1-2, with TRBD1 matching 7 bases. Per germline, CDR1 SGHVS and CDR2 FNYEAQ. The CDR3 runs 15 residues. V lost 1 base and J lost 8; bases outside the gene matches: 10. Here the CDR3 reads CASSLVGRGQGGYTF. The CDR3 DNA reads as TGTGCCAGCAGCTTAGTTGGTAGGGGGCAAGGAGGCTACACCTTC.

This sequence joins TRBV7-9 and TRBJ1-1, with TRBD1 matching 7 bases. The CDR3 contains 15 residues. J lost 1 base, V lost 5 bases, and 7 bases had no gene match. Germline loops: CDR1 SEHNR, CDR2 FQNEAQ (reference sequence). The CDR3 nucleotides read TGTGCCAGCAGCCCGACAGGGATTTCGAACACTGAAGCTTTCTTT. This codes for CASSPTGISNTEAFF. Supplemented by reference TRBV7-9 and TRBJ1-1, the full variable domain reads DTGVSQNPRHKITKRGQNVTFRCDPISEHNRLYWYRQTLGQGPEFLTYFQNEAQLEKSRLLSDRFSAERPKGSFSTLEIQRTEQGDSAMYLCASSPTGISNTEAFFGQGTRLTVV.

The chain links TRBV2 to TRBJ2-2, with D uncertain. The germline V gene encodes CDR1 SNHLY and CDR2 FYNNEI. The CDR3 is made up of 14 amino acids. Trimming removed 2 bases at V and 4 bases at J, with 8 bases between. CDR3 protein: CASSEQTVTGELFF. CDR3 nucleotides: TGTGCCAGCAGTGAACAGACTGTCACCGGGGAGCTGTTTTTT.

This clone has only a few counts. The chain links TRBV7-9 to TRBJ1-1, with 10 bases matching TRBD1. CDR3 length equals 15 residues. Trimming cost V 5 bases and J 6 bases; bases outside gene matches: 9. Germline values: CDR1 SEHNR, CDR2 FQNEAQ (reference sequence). This chain's CDR3 is CASSKRQGASSEAFF. The CDR3 DNA reads TGTGCCAGCAGCAAAAGACAGGGGGCGAGCTCTGAAGCTTTCTTT.

The chain joins TRBV28 to TRBJ1-2, with D tentatively TRBD1 (6 bases). Germline CDR1 MDHEN, CDR2 SYDVKM. The CDR3 is 12 amino acids. V gave up 4 bases and J gave up 8 bases, with 11 bases separating them. CDR3 sequence: CASSSQGYGYTF. For the CDR3, the DNA is TGTGCCAGCAGTTCTCAGGGGTACGGCTACACCTTC.

The rearrangement joins TRBV19 to TRBJ1-2; D remains unclear. The V end lost 6 bases, the J end lost 2 bases, and 19 bases lay between the germline ends. In germline, CDR1 is LNHDA, CDR2 SQIVND (reference sequence). This CDR3 is built from 16 residues. The CDR3 region has the DNA TGTGCCAGTAGGCCGACTATAGGGTTCGGAAACTATGGCTACACCTTC. This sequence encodes CASRPTIGFGNYGYTF. Drawing the rest from reference TRBV19 and TRBJ1-2, the complete variable domain is DGGITQSPKYLFRKEGQNVTLSCEQNLNHDAMYWYRQDPGQGLRLIYYSQIVNDFQKGDIAEGYSVSREKKESFPLTVTSAQKNPTAFYLCASRPTIGFGNYGYTFGSGTRLTVV.

The CDR3 bases are TGTGCCATCAGTGAGGGACAGGGGTCGGGCTACACCATATATTTT. Translating it yields CAISEGQGSGYTIYF. The V call is TRBV10-3, the J call TRBJ1-3; 9 nucleotides line up with TRBD1. The CDR3 is 15 residues long. Unmatched junction bases numbered 7, after V lost 2 bases and J lost 8 bases. Germline CDR1 reads ENHRY; CDR2 reads SYGVKD.